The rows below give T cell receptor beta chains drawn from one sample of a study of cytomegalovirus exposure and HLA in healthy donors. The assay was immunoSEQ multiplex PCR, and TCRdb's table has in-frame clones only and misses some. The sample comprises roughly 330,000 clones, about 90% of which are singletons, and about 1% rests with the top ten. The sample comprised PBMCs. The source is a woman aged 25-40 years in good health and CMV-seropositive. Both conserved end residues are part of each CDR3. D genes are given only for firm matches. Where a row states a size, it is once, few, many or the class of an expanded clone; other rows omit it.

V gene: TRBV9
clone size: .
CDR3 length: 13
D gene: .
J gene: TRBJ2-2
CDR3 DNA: TGTGCCAGCAGCCCAGCTACAACCGGGGAGCTGTTTTTT
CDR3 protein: CASSPATTGELFF

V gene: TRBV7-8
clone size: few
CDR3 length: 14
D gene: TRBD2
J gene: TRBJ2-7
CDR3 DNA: TGTGCCAGCAGCGTAGCGGGGCCAGCCTACGAGCAGTACTTC
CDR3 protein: CASSVAGPAYEQYF

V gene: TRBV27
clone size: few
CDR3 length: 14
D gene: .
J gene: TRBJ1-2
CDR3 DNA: TGTGCCAGCAGAACGTCAGGGAGGAACTATGGCTACACCTTC
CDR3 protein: CASRTSGRNYGYTF

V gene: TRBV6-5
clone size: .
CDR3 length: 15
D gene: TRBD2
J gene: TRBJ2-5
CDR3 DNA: TGTGCCAGCAGCATAGTAGGACTAGCGGGGGAGACCCAGTACTTC
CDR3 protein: CASSIVGLAGETQYF

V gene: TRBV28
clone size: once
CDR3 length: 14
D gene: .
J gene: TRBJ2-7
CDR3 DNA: TGTGCCAGCAGCTTCCACAGGGTTACCTACGAGCAGTACTTC
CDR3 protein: CASSFHRVTYEQYF

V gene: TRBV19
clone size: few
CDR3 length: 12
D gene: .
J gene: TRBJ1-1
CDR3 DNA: TGTGCCAGTAGTATAGGGGGAGTGTCGGCTTTCTTT
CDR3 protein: CASSIGGVSAFF

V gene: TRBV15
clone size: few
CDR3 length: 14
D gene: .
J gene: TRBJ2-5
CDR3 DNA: TGTGCCACCAGGGAGGTTGGGGCGGGAGAGACCCAGTACTTC
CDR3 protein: CATREVGAGETQYF

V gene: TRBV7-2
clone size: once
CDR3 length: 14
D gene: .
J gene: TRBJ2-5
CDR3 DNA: TGTGCCAGCAGCTGGGGGTCCTTAAGAGAGACCCAGTACTTC
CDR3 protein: CASSWGSLRETQYF

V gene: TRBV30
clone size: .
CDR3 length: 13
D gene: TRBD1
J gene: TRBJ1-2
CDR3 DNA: TGTGCCTGGTCCTCGACAGGGGTGAATGGCTACACCTTC
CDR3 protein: CAWSSTGVNGYTF

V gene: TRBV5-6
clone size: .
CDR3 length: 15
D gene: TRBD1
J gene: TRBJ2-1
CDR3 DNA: TGTGCCAGCAGCCAACTCGGGACAGGGCACAATGAGCAGTTCTTC
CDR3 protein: CASSQLGTGHNEQFF

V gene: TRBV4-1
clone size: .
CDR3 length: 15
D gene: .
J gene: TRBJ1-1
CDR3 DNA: TGCGCCAGCAGCCAAACGGGGGACCTGAACACTGAAGCTTTCTTT
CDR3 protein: CASSQTGDLNTEAFF

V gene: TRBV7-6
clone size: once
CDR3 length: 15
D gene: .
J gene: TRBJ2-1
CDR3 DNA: TGTGCCAGCAGCGTTTCCCAGAGCTCCTACAATGAGCAGTTCTTC
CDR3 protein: CASSVSQSSYNEQFF

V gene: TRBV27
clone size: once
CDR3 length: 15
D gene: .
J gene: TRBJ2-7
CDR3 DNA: TGTGCCAGCAGAAGTGGTACAGGGTACGGCTACGAGCAGTACTTC
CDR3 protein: CASRSGTGYGYEQYF

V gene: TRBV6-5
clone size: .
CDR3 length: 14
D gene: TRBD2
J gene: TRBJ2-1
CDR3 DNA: TGTGCCAGCACCGGGACTACCGGGACCGATGAGCAGTTCTTC
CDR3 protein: CASTGTTGTDEQFF

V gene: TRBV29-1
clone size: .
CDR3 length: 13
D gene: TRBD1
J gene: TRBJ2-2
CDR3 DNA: TGCAGCGTCGGGACAGGGCCCACCGGGGAGCTGTTTTTT
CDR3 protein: CSVGTGPTGELFF

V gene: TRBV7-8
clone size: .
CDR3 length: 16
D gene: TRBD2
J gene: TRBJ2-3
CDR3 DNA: TGTGCCAGCAGCTTAGGTAGCGGGGTGGGGACAGATACGCAGTATTTT
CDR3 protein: CASSLGSGVGTDTQYF

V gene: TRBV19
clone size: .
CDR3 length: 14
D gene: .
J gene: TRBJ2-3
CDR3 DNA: TGTGCCAGTAGTGGTGCGGGCGGCACAGATACGCAGTATTTT
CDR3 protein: CASSGAGGTDTQYF

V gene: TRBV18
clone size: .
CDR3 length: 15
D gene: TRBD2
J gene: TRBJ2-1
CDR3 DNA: TGTGCCAGCTCACCCGGACTAGCTAGCCACAATGAGCAGTTCTTC
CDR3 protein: CASSPGLASHNEQFF

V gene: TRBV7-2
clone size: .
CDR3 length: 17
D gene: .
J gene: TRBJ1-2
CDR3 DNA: TGTGCCAGCAGCTTAGTGGGCAGGGCTACAGCTAACTATGGCTACACCTTC
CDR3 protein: CASSLVGRATANYGYTF

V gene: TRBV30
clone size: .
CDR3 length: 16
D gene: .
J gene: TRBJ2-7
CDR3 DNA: TGTGCCTGGAGTTCCAATGATAGGGCGCAAACCTACGAGCAGTACTTC
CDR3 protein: CAWSSNDRAQTYEQYF

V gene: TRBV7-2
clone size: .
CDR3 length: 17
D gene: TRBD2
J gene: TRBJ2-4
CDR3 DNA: TGTGCCAGCAGCCACGGGCGGGAGGCGGAGTCCAAAAACATTCAGTACTTC
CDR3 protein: CASSHGREAESKNIQYF

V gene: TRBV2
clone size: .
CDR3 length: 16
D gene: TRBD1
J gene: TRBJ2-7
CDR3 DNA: TGTGCGACAGGGGTCAACAGGGTTCGGGACCCCTACGAGCAGTACTTC
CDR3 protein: CATGVNRVRDPYEQYF

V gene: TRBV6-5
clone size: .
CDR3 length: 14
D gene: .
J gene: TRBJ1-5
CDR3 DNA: TGTGCCAGCAGTTACTCCGGTAGCAATCAGCCCCAGCATTTT
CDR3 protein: CASSYSGSNQPQHF

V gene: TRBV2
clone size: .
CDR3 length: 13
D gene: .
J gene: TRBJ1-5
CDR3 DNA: TGTGCCAGCAGTGCACAGGAAAATCAGCCCCAGCATTTT
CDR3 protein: CASSAQENQPQHF

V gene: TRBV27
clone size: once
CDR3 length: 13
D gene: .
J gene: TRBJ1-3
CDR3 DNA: TGTGCCAGCAGTGACAGACCTGGAAACACCATATATTTT
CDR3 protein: CASSDRPGNTIYF

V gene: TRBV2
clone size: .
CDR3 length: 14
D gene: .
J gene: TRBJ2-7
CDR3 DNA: TGTGCCAGCAGTCCGGGACGGGCTGCCTACGAGCAGTACTTC
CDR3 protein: CASSPGRAAYEQYF

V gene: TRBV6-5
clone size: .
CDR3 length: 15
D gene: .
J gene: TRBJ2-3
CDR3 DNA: TGTGCCAGCAGTTACTATCCGACTAGTTCAGATACGCAGTATTTT
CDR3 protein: CASSYYPTSSDTQYF

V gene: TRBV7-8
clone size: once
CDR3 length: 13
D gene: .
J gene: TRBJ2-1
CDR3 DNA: TGTGCCAGCAGCTCCGGGGCTTACAATGAGCAGTTCTTC
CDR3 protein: CASSSGAYNEQFF

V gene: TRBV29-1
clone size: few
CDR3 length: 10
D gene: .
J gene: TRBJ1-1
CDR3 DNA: TGCAGCGTTGTTGGGACTGAAGCTTTCTTT
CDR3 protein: CSVVGTEAFF

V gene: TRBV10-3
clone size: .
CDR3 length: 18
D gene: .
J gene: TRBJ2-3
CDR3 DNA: TGTGCCATCAGTGAGTCCCCAACCCCGCGAACTAGCACAGATACGCAGTATTTT
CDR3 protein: CAISESPTPRTSTDTQYF

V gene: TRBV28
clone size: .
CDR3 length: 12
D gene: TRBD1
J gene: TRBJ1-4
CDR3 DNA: TGTGCGCACCAGGGGGCAAGGGAAAAACTGTTTTTT
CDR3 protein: CAHQGAREKLFF

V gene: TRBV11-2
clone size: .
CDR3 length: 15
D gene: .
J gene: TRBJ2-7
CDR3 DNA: TGTGCCAGCAGCTTAGGGCAGGGCCCCAGTTACGAGCAGTACTTC
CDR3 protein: CASSLGQGPSYEQYF

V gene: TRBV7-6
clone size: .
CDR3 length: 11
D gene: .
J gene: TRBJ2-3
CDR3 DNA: TGTGCCAGCAGCCCTGCACATACGCAGTATTTT
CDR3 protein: CASSPAHTQYF

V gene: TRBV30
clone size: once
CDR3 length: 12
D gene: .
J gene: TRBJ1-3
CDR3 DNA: TGTGCCTGGAGAGTCGGGGGAAACACCATATATTTT
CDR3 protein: CAWRVGGNTIYF

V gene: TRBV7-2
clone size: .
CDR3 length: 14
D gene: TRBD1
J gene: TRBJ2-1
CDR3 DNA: TGTGCCAGCAGTTTGTCCACAGGGGGCGGTGAGCAGTTCTTC
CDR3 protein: CASSLSTGGGEQFF

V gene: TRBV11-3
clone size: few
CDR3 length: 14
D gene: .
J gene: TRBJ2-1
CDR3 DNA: TGTGCCAGCAGCTTAGGCGGGTGGGCCAATGAGCAGTTCTTC
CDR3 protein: CASSLGGWANEQFF

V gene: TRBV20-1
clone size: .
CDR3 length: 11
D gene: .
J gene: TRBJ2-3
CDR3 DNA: TGCAGTGCTAGAGGGGGGGATACGCAGTATTTT
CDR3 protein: CSARGGDTQYF

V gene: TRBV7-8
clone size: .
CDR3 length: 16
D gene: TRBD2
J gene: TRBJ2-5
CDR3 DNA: TGTGCCAGCAGCTTGGGCAGCGGGGGCGAGCAAGAGACCCAGTACTTC
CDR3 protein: CASSLGSGGEQETQYF

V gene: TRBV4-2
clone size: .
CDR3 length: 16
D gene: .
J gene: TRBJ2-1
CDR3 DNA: TGTGCCAGCAGCCAAGGAGCAGGTCACGAGTTGGATGAGCAGTTCTTC
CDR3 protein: CASSQGAGHELDEQFF

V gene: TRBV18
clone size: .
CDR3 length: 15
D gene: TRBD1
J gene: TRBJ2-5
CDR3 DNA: TGTGCCAGCTCACCGCGGCAGGGGGTCCAAGAGACCCAGTACTTC
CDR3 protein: CASSPRQGVQETQYF

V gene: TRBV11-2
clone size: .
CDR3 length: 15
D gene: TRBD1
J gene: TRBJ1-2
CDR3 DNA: TGTGCCAGCAGCTCCAGCCCGGGACAGGACTATGGCTACACCTTC
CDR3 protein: CASSSSPGQDYGYTF

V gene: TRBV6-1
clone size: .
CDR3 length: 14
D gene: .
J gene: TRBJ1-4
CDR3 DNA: TGTGCCAGCAGTAGGACCTCAACTAATGAAAAACTGTTTTTT
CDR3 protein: CASSRTSTNEKLFF

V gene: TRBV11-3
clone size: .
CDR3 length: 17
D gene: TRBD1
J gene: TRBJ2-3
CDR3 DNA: TGTGCCAGCAGCTTAGGTACCGGGACAGGGAGCACAGATACGCAGTATTTT
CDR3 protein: CASSLGTGTGSTDTQYF

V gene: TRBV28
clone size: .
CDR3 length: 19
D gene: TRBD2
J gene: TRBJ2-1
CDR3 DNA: TGTGCCAGCAGTTTATCGACCGGGACTAGCGATCACCTGGTTAGAGAGCAGTTCTTC
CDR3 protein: CASSLSTGTSDHLVREQFF

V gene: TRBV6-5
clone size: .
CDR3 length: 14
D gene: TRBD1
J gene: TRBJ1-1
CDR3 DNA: TGTGCCAGCAGGACCGGGACAGGGAACACTGAAGCTTTCTTT
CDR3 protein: CASRTGTGNTEAFF

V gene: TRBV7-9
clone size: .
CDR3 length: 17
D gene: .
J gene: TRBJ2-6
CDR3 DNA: TGTGCCAGCAGCGAGTCTTCTAGGGTTTCTGGGGCCAACGTCCTGACTTTC
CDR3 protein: CASSESSRVSGANVLTF

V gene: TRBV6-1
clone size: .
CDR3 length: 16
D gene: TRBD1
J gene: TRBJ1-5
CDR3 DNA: TGTGCCAGCAGTGACCCGGGACAGGGGGCCTATCAGCCCCAGCATTTT
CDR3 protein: CASSDPGQGAYQPQHF

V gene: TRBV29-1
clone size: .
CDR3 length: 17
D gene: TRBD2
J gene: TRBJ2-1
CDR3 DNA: TGCAGCGTAGGACTAGCGGGAGTCAAAGGATCCTACAATGAGCAGTTCTTC
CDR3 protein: CSVGLAGVKGSYNEQFF

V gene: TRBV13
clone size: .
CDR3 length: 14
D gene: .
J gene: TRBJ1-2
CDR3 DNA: TGTGCCAGCAGCTTAGGAGGTATATATCAGGGCTACACCTTC
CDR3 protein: CASSLGGIYQGYTF

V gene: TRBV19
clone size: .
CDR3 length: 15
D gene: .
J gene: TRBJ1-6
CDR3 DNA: TGTGCCAGTAATGAACAAGGATCCTATAATTCACCCCTCCACTTT
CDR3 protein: CASNEQGSYNSPLHF

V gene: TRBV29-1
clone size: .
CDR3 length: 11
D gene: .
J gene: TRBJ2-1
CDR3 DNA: TGCAGCGTTGATAGACCCGGTGAGCAGTTCTTC
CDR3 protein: CSVDRPGEQFF

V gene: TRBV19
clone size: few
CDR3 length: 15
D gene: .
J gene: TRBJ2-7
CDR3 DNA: TGTGCCAGTTCCAAGGTGGTGCAGGGTTCCTACGAGCAGTACTTC
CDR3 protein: CASSKVVQGSYEQYF

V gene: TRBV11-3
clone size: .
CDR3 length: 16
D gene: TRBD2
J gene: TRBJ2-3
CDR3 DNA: TGTGCCAGCAGCCTAAGACTAGCGGGTACAGCGGATACGCAGTATTTT
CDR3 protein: CASSLRLAGTADTQYF

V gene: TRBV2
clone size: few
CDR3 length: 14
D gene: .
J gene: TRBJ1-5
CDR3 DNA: TGTGCCAGCAGCTCAACCGCGAGCAATCAGCCCCAGCATTTT
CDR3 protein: CASSSTASNQPQHF

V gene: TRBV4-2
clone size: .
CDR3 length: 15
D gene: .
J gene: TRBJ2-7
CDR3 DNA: TGTGCCAGCAGCCAAGAGAGTAACAGAGCCAACGAGCAGTACTTC
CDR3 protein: CASSQESNRANEQYF

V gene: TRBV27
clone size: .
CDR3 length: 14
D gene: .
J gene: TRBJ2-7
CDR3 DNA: TGTGCCAGCAGTTTAGCCCAGGGAGCCTACGAGCAGTACTTC
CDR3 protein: CASSLAQGAYEQYF

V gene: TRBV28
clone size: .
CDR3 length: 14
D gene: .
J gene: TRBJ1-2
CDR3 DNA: TGTGCCAGCAGTTTGGCCAGGGTCGACTATGGCTACACCTTC
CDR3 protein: CASSLARVDYGYTF

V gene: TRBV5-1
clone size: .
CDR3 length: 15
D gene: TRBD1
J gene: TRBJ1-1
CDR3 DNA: TGCGCCAGCAGCTGGGACAGGGAGATGAACACTGAAGCTTTCTTT
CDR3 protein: CASSWDREMNTEAFF

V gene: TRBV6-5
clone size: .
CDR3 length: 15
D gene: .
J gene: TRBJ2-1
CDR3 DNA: TGTGCCAGCAGTTACTTTGGGGGCCGGGTCGAGGTTCAGTTCTTC
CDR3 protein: CASSYFGGRVEVQFF